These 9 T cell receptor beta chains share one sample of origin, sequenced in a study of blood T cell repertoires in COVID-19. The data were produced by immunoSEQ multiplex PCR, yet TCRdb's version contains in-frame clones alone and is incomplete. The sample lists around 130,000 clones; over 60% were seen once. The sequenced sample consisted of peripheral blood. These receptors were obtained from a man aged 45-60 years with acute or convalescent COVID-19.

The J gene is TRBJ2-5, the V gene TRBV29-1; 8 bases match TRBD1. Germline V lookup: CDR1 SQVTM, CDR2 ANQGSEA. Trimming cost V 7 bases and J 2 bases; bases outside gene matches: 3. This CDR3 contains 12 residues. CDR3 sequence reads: CSATGGQETQYF. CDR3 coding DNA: TGCAGCGCCACAGGGGGGCAAGAGACCCAGTACTTC.

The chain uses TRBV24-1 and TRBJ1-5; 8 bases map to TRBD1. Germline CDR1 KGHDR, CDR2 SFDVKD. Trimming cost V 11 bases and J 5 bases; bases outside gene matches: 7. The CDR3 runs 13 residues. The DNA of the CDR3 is TGTGCCAGTTCAGGGGGCGGTTATCAGCCCCAGCATTTT. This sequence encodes CASSGGGYQPQHF.

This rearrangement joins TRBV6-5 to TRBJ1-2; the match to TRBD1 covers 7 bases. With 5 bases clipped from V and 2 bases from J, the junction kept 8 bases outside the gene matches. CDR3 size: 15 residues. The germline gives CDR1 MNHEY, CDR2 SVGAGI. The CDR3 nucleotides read TGTGCCAGCAGTCTTACAGGGGTAGGAAACTATGGCTACACCTTC. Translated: CASSLTGVGNYGYTF.

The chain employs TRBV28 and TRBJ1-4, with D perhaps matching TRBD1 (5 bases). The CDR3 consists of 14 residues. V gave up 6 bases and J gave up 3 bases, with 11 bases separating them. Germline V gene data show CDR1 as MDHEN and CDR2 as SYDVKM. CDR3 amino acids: CASRRTKANEKLFF. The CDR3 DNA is TGTGCCAGCAGACGGACAAAAGCTAATGAAAAACTGTTTTTT.

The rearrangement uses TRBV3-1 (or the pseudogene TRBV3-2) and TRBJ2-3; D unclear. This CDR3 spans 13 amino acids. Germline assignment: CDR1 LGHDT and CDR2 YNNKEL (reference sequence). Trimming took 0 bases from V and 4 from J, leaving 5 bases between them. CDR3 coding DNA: TGTGCCAGCAGCCAAGATTATCCAGATACGCAGTATTTT. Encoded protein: CASSQDYPDTQYF.

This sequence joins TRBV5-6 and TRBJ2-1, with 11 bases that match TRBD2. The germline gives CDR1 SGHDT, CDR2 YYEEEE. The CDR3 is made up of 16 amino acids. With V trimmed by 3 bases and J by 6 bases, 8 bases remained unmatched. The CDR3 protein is CASSSLLAGEGNEQFF. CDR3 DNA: TGTGCCAGCAGCTCGCTACTAGCGGGGGAGGGCAATGAGCAGTTCTTC.

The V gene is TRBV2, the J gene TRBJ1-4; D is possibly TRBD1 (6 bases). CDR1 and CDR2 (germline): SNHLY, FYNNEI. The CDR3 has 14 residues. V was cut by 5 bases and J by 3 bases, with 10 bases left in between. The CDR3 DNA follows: TGTGCCAGCAGTACTGACAGGTCTAATGAAAAACTGTTTTTT. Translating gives CASSTDRSNEKLFF. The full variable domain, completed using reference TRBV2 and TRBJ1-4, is EPEVTQTPSHQVTQMGQEVILRCVPISNHLYFYWYRQILGQKVEFLVSFYNNEISEKSEIFDDQFSVERPDGSNFTLKIRSTKLEDSAMYFCASSTDRSNEKLFFGSGTQLSVL.

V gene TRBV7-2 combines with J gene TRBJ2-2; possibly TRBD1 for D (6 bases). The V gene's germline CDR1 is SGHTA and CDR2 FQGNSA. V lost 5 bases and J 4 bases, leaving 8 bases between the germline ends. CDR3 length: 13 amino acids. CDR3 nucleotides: TGTGCCAGCAGCCAGACAGGCACCGGGGAGCTGTTTTTT. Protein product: CASSQTGTGELFF.

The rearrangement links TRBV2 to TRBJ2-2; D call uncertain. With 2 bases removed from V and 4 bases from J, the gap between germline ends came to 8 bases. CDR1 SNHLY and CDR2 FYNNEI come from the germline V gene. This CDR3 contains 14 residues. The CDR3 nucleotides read TGTGCCAGCAGTGAAAATCAGATCACCGGGGAGCTGTTTTTT. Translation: CASSENQITGELFF.